These T cell receptor beta chains were read from a single sample in a study of blood T cell repertoires in COVID-19. Sequencing was performed with immunoSEQ multiplex PCR; in TCRdb, only in-frame clones are kept and a portion is missing. The profile shows 200,000 to 250,000 clones, about 86% of them singletons. What was sequenced was peripheral blood. These receptors were obtained from a young man with active or convalescent COVID-19. Both conserved end residues are part of each CDR3. D genes are given only for firm matches. Clone size appears in some rows only: once, few, many, or a class for an expanded clone.

>13|TRBJ2-1|TRBV19|.|.
CASSRLSVGEQFF
TGTGCCAGTAGTCGGTTGTCGGTCGGGGAGCAGTTCTTC
>14|TRBJ2-2|TRBV4-1|TRBD1|.
CASSRTGDTGELFF
TGCGCCAGCAGCCGAACAGGGGACACCGGGGAGCTGTTTTTT
>12|TRBJ2-7|TRBV29-1|.|.
CSVESDYYEQYF
TGCAGCGTTGAATCTGACTATTACGAGCAGTACTTC
>14|TRBJ1-4|TRBV28|TRBD1|.
CASSLSQGAEKLFF
TGTGCCAGCAGTTTATCGCAGGGGGCGGAAAAACTGTTTTTT
>13|TRBJ1-6|TRBV7-2|.|.
CASSRDNRIPLHF
TGTGCCAGCAGTCGGGACAACAGGATACCCCTCCACTTT
>12|TRBJ1-2|TRBV20-1|.|.
CSASWGDYGYTF
TGCAGTGCTAGTTGGGGGGACTATGGCTACACCTTC
>14|TRBJ1-2|TRBV18|.|.
CASSPSAAAYGYTF
TGTGCCAGCTCACCAAGTGCGGCAGCCTATGGCTACACCTTC
>13|TRBJ1-5|TRBV19|.|few
CASTQTGGLPQHF
TGTGCCAGTACCCAAACTGGGGGACTGCCCCAGCATTTT
>14|TRBJ1-1|TRBV6-5|TRBD1|once
CASRGDRGHTEAFF
TGTGCCAGCAGGGGGGACAGGGGGCACACTGAAGCTTTCTTT
>14|TRBJ2-3|TRBV30|.|.
CAWSRRSGTDTQYF
TGTGCCTGGAGTCGGAGATCGGGCACAGATACGCAGTATTTT
>16|TRBJ2-1|TRBV28|TRBD2|.
CASRSGLAAAHNEQFF
TGTGCCAGCAGGTCGGGACTAGCGGCAGCCCACAATGAGCAGTTCTTC
>12|TRBJ2-2|TRBV29-1|TRBD1|.
CSSRQGTGELFF
TGCAGCAGCCGACAGGGCACCGGGGAGCTGTTTTTT
>15|TRBJ1-1|TRBV7-9|TRBD1|.
CASSSAGQGRTEAFF
TGTGCCAGCAGCTCCGCCGGACAGGGAAGGACTGAAGCTTTCTTT
>16|TRBJ1-2|TRBV5-5|.|many
CASSPSAGVGNYGYTF
TGTGCCAGCAGCCCATCAGCAGGGGTGGGAAACTATGGCTACACCTTC
>15|TRBJ2-1|TRBV7-9|TRBD2|.
CASSFWGTSVNEQFF
TGTGCCAGCAGCTTCTGGGGGACTAGCGTCAATGAGCAGTTCTTC
>15|TRBJ1-2|TRBV6-5|.|.
CASSYSSGLAYGYTF
TGTGCCAGCAGTTACTCATCGGGTCTGGCCTATGGCTACACCTTC
>15|TRBJ1-1|TRBV25-1|TRBD1|.
CASNRQGAMNTEAFF
TGTGCCAGCAACCGACAGGGGGCGATGAACACTGAAGCTTTCTTT
>15|TRBJ2-5|TRBV7-2|TRBD1|.
CASRPNRGSGETQYF
TGTGCCAGCAGGCCAAACAGGGGGTCGGGAGAGACCCAGTACTTC
>16|TRBJ2-7|TRBV2|TRBD2|.
CASSHPGGGLPYEQYF
TGTGCCAGCAGCCACCCCGGGGGAGGGCTCCCCTACGAGCAGTACTTC
>14|TRBJ1-6|TRBV7-9|.|.
CASSMSGMASPLHF
TGTGCCAGCAGCATGTCAGGCATGGCGTCACCCCTCCACTTT
>16|TRBJ2-7|TRBV28|TRBD2|.
CASSLGLAVPSYEQYF
TGTGCCAGCAGTTTGGGACTAGCGGTTCCCTCCTACGAGCAGTACTTC
>15|TRBJ1-3|TRBV12-5|.|.
CASGFAGHSGNTIYF
TGTGCTAGTGGTTTCGCGGGCCACTCTGGAAACACCATATATTTT
>13|TRBJ1-3|TRBV14|.|few
CASRMQGGNTIYF
TGTGCCAGCAGAATGCAGGGAGGAAACACCATATATTTT
>11|TRBJ1-1|TRBV19|.|.
CASRRNTEAFF
TGTGCCAGTAGGAGGAACACTGAAGCTTTCTTT
>13|TRBJ1-2|TRBV14|.|few
CASSPTGLYGYTF
TGTGCCAGCAGCCCGACAGGACTTTATGGCTACACCTTC
>14|TRBJ1-2|TRBV7-8|.|.
CASSLGTGSRGYTF
TGTGCCAGCAGCTTAGGCACAGGGTCGCGTGGCTACACCTTC
>15|TRBJ1-1|TRBV6-2/TRBV6-3|.|few
CASSLHPEGNTEAFF
TGTGCCAGCAGTCTCCATCCGGAGGGGAACACTGAAGCTTTCTTT
>16|TRBJ1-1|TRBV3-1/TRBV3-2|.|.
CASSPPAGALRTEAFF
TGTGCCAGCAGCCCTCCGGCAGGGGCCTTGAGGACTGAAGCTTTCTTT
>16|TRBJ1-4|TRBV28|.|.
CASSLPGGRLEEKLFF
TGTGCCAGCAGTTTACCCGGGGGACGGTTAGAAGAAAAACTGTTTTTT